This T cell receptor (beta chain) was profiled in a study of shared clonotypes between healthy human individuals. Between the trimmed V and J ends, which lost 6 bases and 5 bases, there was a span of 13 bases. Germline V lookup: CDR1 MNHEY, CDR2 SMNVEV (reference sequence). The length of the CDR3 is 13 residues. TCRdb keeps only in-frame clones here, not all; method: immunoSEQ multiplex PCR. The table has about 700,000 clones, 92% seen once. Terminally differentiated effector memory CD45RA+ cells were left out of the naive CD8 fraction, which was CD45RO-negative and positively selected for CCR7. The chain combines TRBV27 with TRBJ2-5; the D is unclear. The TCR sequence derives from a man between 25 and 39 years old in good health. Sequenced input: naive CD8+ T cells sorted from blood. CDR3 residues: CASSGLVGETQYF. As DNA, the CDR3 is TGTGCCAGCAGCGGTTTGGTGGGTGAGACCCAGTACTTC.